Sequencing of this T cell receptor (beta chain) was carried out in a study of cytomegalovirus exposure and HLA in healthy donors. General study findings and limits: A cluster of highly shared sequence variants was likely a sequencing artifact.

Germline V gives CDR1 MGHRA, CDR2 YSYEKL. This CDR3 comprises 15 residues. After removal of 0 bases from V and 6 bases from J, the junction contained 2 bases not matched to a gene. The PCR contained 60 Vbeta and 13 Jbeta primers. Clones were sequenced by immunoSEQ multiplex PCR, and TCRdb holds only the in-frame ones, with some missing. This sample yields over 70,000 clones, of which approximately 64% are seen a single time; under 25% belongs to the top ten. This clone was seen only a few times. Its target is not known. This receptor was identified in a woman aged 45-59 years in good health and CMV-seropositive. The sequenced sample consisted of PBMCs. This chain uses TRBV4-1 with TRBJ2-2, with 9 bases fitting TRBD1. CDR3 nucleotides: TGCGCCAGCAGCCAAGATGACAGGGGGGCCGGGGAGCTGTTTTTT. It encodes CASSQDDRGAGELFF.